A single sample gave rise to the 20 T cell receptor beta chains below, sequenced in a study of OX40 agonist ivuxolimab in advanced cancers. Generated by immunoSEQ multiplex PCR, the TCRdb table keeps only in-frame clones and is missing some. Among tens of thousands of clones, around 92% were seen once, and the ten largest hold roughly 21%. This specimen was CD4+ or CD8+ T cells sorted from blood, taken in a trial of the OX40 agonist ivuxolimab. The receptors come from an adult with an advanced solid tumor such as melanoma, head and neck, liver or kidney cancer.

The V gene is TRBV6-5, the J gene TRBJ2-1; possible D gene TRBD2, 5 bases. Germline loops: CDR1 MNHEY, CDR2 SVGAGI. V gave up 0 bases and J gave up 6 bases, with 15 bases separating them. The CDR3 length is 16 residues. DNA of the CDR3: TGTGCCAGCAGTTACTCGGTGGGAGAGCTTGGCAATGAGCAGTTCTTC. It specifies CASSYSVGELGNEQFF.

The chain combines TRBV4-3 with TRBJ2-1; a weak D match, TRBD2 (5 bases). CDR3 size: 14 residues. Germline V gene data show CDR1 as LGHNA and CDR2 as YSLEER. Deletions cut 4 bases from V and 12 bases from J, with 19 bases between. The CDR3 spells CASSPREGSAGQFF. CDR3 in DNA: TGCGCCAGCAGCCCCCGAGAGGGAAGTGCGGGGCAGTTCTTC.

V is TRBV30 and J is TRBJ1-2, with D perhaps matching TRBD1 (5 bases). Germline lookup yields CDR1 GTSNPN and CDR2 SVGIG (reference sequence). V dropped 4 bases and J dropped 3 bases, with 9 bases sitting between them. The CDR3 is 12 amino acids. The CDR3 loop is CAWTMGDYGYTF. Written as DNA, the CDR3 is TGTGCCTGGACGATGGGGGACTATGGCTACACCTTC.

The chain combines TRBV6-1 with TRBJ1-5, with D tentatively TRBD1 (6 bases). Per germline, CDR1 MNHNS and CDR2 SASEGT. The germline V and J ends were trimmed by 1 base and 4 bases, with 17 bases remaining between them. CDR3 length: 17 amino acids. CDR3: CASSEGTPWTDNQPQHF. CDR3 DNA: TGTGCCAGCAGTGAAGGGACGCCTTGGACAGATAATCAGCCCCAGCATTTT.

J is TRBJ2-7 and V is TRBV11-2, with D perhaps matching TRBD2 (6 bases). The V and J ends lost 5 bases and 1 base respectively, with 21 bases between them. The CDR3 spans 17 residues. Per germline, CDR1 SGHAT and CDR2 FQNNGV. The CDR3 reads CASSLSPGRKGSYEQYF. In DNA form, the CDR3 reads TGTGCCAGCAGCCTATCCCCGGGGAGGAAGGGGTCCTACGAGCAGTACTTC.

This chain joins TRBV5-1 and TRBJ1-6; TRBD1 agrees at 11 bases. This CDR3 has 16 residues. The ends lost 4 bases at V and 7 bases at J; junction bases unmatched: 7. Germline assignment: CDR1 SGHRS and CDR2 YFSETQ. The CDR3 coding sequence is TGCGCCAGCAGCCAGGACAGGGGGCTCCACAATTCACCCCTCCACTTT. This gives the protein CASSQDRGLHNSPLHF.

This clone was seen a single time. This sequence joins TRBV9 and TRBJ1-1; no clear D gene. The CDR3 covers 14 residues. Germline values: CDR1 SGDLS, CDR2 YYNGEE. V gave up 6 bases and J gave up 4 bases, with 16 bases separating them. CDR3 nucleotide sequence: TGTGCCAGCACCCGAAGGGTCGGTGGCACTGAAGCTTTCTTT. This translates into CASTRRVGGTEAFF.

The chain couples TRBV7-9 to TRBJ2-3; TRBD1 aligns across 9 bases. Unmatched junction bases numbered 8, after V lost 5 bases and J lost 5 bases. Germline lookup yields CDR1 SEHNR and CDR2 FQNEAQ (reference sequence). The CDR3 loop spans 15 amino acids. CDR3 bases: TGTGCCAGCAGCAAAAGACAGGGGGTAAAAGATACGCAGTATTTT. It specifies CASSKRQGVKDTQYF.

This chain links TRBV5-6 with TRBJ1-1, with no clear D. Between the trimmed V and J ends, which lost 3 bases and 1 base, there was a span of 16 bases. CDR3 length: 16 amino acids. Germline loops: CDR1 SGHDT, CDR2 YYEEEE. CDR3 sequence reads: CASSSGVLVRNTEAFF. The CDR3 coding sequence is TGTGCCAGCAGCTCTGGGGTCCTTGTAAGGAACACTGAAGCTTTCTTT.

J is TRBJ2-1 and V is TRBV11-3, with D possibly being TRBD2 (6 bases). The germline gives CDR1 SGHNT, CDR2 YENEEA. V lost 3 bases and J lost 8, with 14 bases in between. The CDR3 length is 14 residues. CDR3 protein: CASSFTSNPDEQFF. For the CDR3, the DNA is TGTGCCAGCAGCTTTACTAGCAACCCCGATGAGCAGTTCTTC. The variable domain in full, with the rest retrieved from reference TRBV11-3 and TRBJ2-1, is EAGVVQSPRYKIIEKKQPVAFWCNPISGHNTLYWYLQNLGQGPELLIRYENEEAVDDSQLPKDRFSAERLKGVDSTLKIQPAELGDSAVYLCASSFTSNPDEQFFGPGTRLTVL.

On this clone itself: A junction boundary mismatches the germline segment, possibly from a read error. CDR3 amino acids: CASSTKDRGPYEQYF. As DNA, the CDR3 is TGTGCCAGCAGTACAAAGGACAGGGGACCCTATGAGCAGTACTTC. The chain has TRBV27 and TRBJ2-7; 9 nucleotides match TRBD1. The CDR3 sequence is 15 residues long. Germline loops: CDR1 MNHEY, CDR2 SMNVEV (reference sequence).

The genes are TRBV28 and TRBJ1-1, with a possible D match to TRBD1 (6 bases). The CDR3 consists of 12 residues. Germline values: CDR1 MDHEN, CDR2 SYDVKM. V lost 6 bases, J lost 3 bases, and 8 bases lay in between. The CDR3 sequence is CASSSGDTEAFF. The CDR3 DNA reads as TGTGCCAGCAGCTCAGGGGACACTGAAGCTTTCTTT.

The chain carries TRBV5-5 and TRBJ2-5; D call uncertain. This CDR3 has 13 residues. CDR1 is SGHKS and CDR2 is YYEKEE in the germline V gene (reference sequence). V lost 2 bases and J lost 2, with 7 bases in between. The DNA of the CDR3 is TGTGCCAGCAGCTTACAACCTCAAGAGACCCAGTACTTC. It is translated as CASSLQPQETQYF.

The gene calls are TRBV30 and TRBJ1-6, with D unclear. V shed 3 bases and J shed 5 bases, with 8 bases lying between them. Germline CDR1 reads GTSNPN; CDR2 reads SVGIG (reference sequence). The CDR3 loop spans 13 amino acids. The CDR3 sequence: CAWRKADNSPLHF. The CDR3 bases are TGTGCCTGGAGGAAAGCTGATAATTCACCCCTCCACTTT.

This chain uses TRBV15 with TRBJ2-1; TRBD2 might be the D (6 bases). Per germline, CDR1 LNHNV and CDR2 YYDKDF (reference sequence). This CDR3 contains 11 residues. The V gene lost 8 bases and the J gene lost 9 bases, with 11 bases spanning the gap. CDR3 sequence: CATGGGSEQFF. CDR3 DNA sequence: TGTGCCACCGGGGGAGGTAGTGAGCAGTTCTTC. Looking up the rest from reference TRBV15 and TRBJ2-1 gives the full variable domain: DAMVIQNPRYQVTQFGKPVTLSCSQTLNHNVMYWYQQKSSQAPKLLFHYYDKDFNNEADTPDNFQSRRPNTSFCFLDIRSPGLGDTAMYLCATGGGSEQFFGPGTRLTVL.

This clone showed up just a few times. The genes are TRBV4-3 and TRBJ2-1; D gene uncertain. This CDR3 is 15 amino acids long. The ends were cut back, 1 base at V and 8 bases at J, with 15 bases in the middle. Germline CDR1 is LGHNA and CDR2 is YSLEER. Here the CDR3 DNA reads TGCGCCAGCAGCCAAGGCTTGTGGGCCCAGGATGAGCAGTTCTTC. Its translation: CASSQGLWAQDEQFF.

The gene calls are TRBV5-5 and TRBJ2-3, with D perhaps matching TRBD2 (6 bases). The germline gives CDR1 SGHKS, CDR2 YYEKEE (reference sequence). The CDR3 has 17 amino acids. Trimming shortened V by 7 bases and J by 3 bases, and 24 bases separated the two germline ends. The CDR3: CASGLSGGRYVTDTQYF. CDR3 DNA sequence: TGTGCCAGCGGGCTGAGTGGAGGGCGATACGTTACAGATACGCAGTATTTT.

The rearrangement links TRBV6-5 to TRBJ2-1; 7 bases match TRBD1. V shed 4 bases, J shed 0 bases, and the junction held 6 bases outside the gene matches. CDR3 size: 16 residues. Per the germline V gene, CDR1 is MNHEY and CDR2 is SVGAGI. CDR3 protein: CASSFGQASSYNEQFF. DNA of the CDR3: TGTGCCAGCAGTTTCGGACAGGCGAGCTCCTACAATGAGCAGTTCTTC.

There are a few counts of this clone. V gene TRBV30 combines with J gene TRBJ2-7; perhaps D is TRBD1 or TRBD2 (5 bases each). Germline V CDR1 and CDR2: GTSNPN, SVGIG (reference sequence). The CDR3 consists of 12 residues. In nucleotides, the CDR3 is TGTGCATCCGGGACGAGCTCCTACGAGCAGTACTTC. This encodes CASGTSSYEQYF.

The V and J genes are TRBV6-5 and TRBJ1-3; TRBD1 matches at 7 bases. CDR1 and CDR2 (germline): MNHEY, SVGAGI. Trimming removed 4 bases from V and 8 bases from J; junction bases left unmatched: 14. The CDR3 totals 16 residues. CDR3 residues: CASSSGQATPSYTIYF. The CDR3 region has the DNA TGTGCCAGCAGTTCTGGACAGGCGACACCGTCGTACACCATATATTTT.